This T cell receptor beta chain was recorded in a study of T cells in Graves' hyperthyroidism and ophthalmopathy. CDR3 size: 14 residues. Germline V gives CDR1 SGHRS, CDR2 YFSETQ. Deletions cut 1 base from V and 5 bases from J, with 13 bases between. Amplified TCR beta CDR3 regions derived from RNA transcripts. The TCR CDR3 first-round RT-PCR relied on the HTBI primer set. TCRdb reanalysed the multiplex PCR reads using MiXCR and keeps one entry per CDR3 protein. The profile shows almost 500,000 distinct CDR3 sequences, approximately 23% of them singletons. The sequencing sample was made of blood. The sequence was obtained from a woman between 70 and 85 years old with Graves' ophthalmopathy. The gene calls are TRBV5-1 and TRBJ2-7; the D gene is possibly TRBD1 (5 bases). CDR3 in amino acids: CASSLPQGNNEQYF. As DNA, the CDR3 is TGCGCCAGCAGCTTGCCTCAGGGAAATAACGAGCAGTACTTC.